The 24 T cell receptor beta chains in this list originate from one sample, sequenced in a study of blood T cell repertoires in COVID-19. Clones were sequenced by immunoSEQ multiplex PCR, and TCRdb holds only the in-frame ones, with some missing. The data show about 190,000 clones, nearly 90% seen once. Sequencing input: peripheral blood. The receptor set was obtained from a man between 60 and 70 years old with active or convalescent COVID-19.

This chain connects TRBV27 to TRBJ2-2; 12 bases map to TRBD2. The germline gives CDR1 MNHEY, CDR2 SMNVEV (reference sequence). CDR3 length: 16 residues. J was trimmed by 7 bases and V by 4 bases; bases with no gene match: 7. The CDR3 protein is CASSWLAGGLGGELFF. CDR3 bases: TGTGCCAGCAGTTGGCTAGCGGGGGGGCTGGGCGGGGAGCTGTTTTTT.

V gene TRBV2 combines with J gene TRBJ2-3; the D gene is possibly TRBD2 (5 bases). There are 15 residues in the CDR3. Germline V gene data show CDR1 as SNHLY and CDR2 as FYNNEI. V was pared by 7 bases and J by 1 base, with 15 bases between. CDR3 amino acids: CASKPERTRTDTQYF. CDR3 bases: TGTGCCAGCAAACCGGAGCGGACGCGCACAGATACGCAGTATTTT.

Sample share makes this clone medium-sized. The chain is built from TRBV5-6 and TRBJ2-5, with D uncertain. CDR3 length: 13 amino acids. Germline V lookup: CDR1 SGHDT, CDR2 YYEEEE. V was clipped by 1 base and J by 2 bases, with 6 bases between them. The DNA of the CDR3 is TGTGCCAGCAGCTTGACCTATCAAGAGACCCAGTACTTC. It is translated as CASSLTYQETQYF.

This clone was seen a handful of times. The rearrangement uses TRBV3-1 (or the pseudogene TRBV3-2) and TRBJ1-6; D remains unclear. V was shortened by 1 base and J by 9 bases, with 13 bases between the two germline ends. The CDR3 sequence is 15 residues long. Germline lookup yields CDR1 LGHDT and CDR2 YNNKEL (reference sequence). As DNA, the CDR3 is TGTGCCAGCAGCCAAGGGGCGGGTACCGCTTCACCCCTCCACTTT. Amino acids: CASSQGAGTASPLHF.

The gene calls are TRBV19 and TRBJ1-3; D uncertain. Germline loops: CDR1 LNHDA, CDR2 SQIVND (reference sequence). This CDR3 has 15 residues. Trimming removed 5 bases from V and 4 bases from J, with 15 bases in between. The CDR3 reads CASSPGDGRGNTIYF. CDR3 DNA: TGTGCCAGTAGTCCGGGAGACGGGAGAGGAAACACCATATATTTT.

The chain has TRBV27 and TRBJ1-1; D gene uncertain. This CDR3 region has 12 residues. Per the germline V gene, CDR1 is MNHEY and CDR2 is SMNVEV (reference sequence). The germline V and J ends were trimmed by 1 base and 4 bases, with 4 bases remaining between them. The CDR3 spells CASSLYTTEAFF. The CDR3, as DNA: TGTGCCAGCAGTTTATACACCACTGAAGCTTTCTTT.

The gene calls are TRBV20-1 and TRBJ2-3, with TRBD2 matching 9 bases. This CDR3 contains 14 residues. CDR1 is DFQATT and CDR2 is SNEGSKA in the germline V gene (reference sequence). J lost 4 bases, V lost 3 bases, and 5 bases had no gene match. The CDR3 here is CSASSGLASDTQYF. The CDR3 nucleotides read TGCAGTGCTAGTTCGGGACTAGCTTCAGATACGCAGTATTTT.

The rearrangement joins TRBV7-9 to TRBJ2-2, with TRBD2 identical over 9 bases. The V segment lost 6 bases and the J segment 5 bases; nucleotides outside the gene matches: 10. CDR1 and CDR2 from the germline V gene are SEHNR and FQNEAQ (reference sequence). This CDR3 contains 16 residues. CDR3: CASSSLGLARTGELFF. CDR3 nucleotides: TGTGCCAGCAGTTCCCTCGGACTAGCGAGGACCGGGGAGCTGTTTTTT.

The chain couples TRBV28 to TRBJ2-5; a possible D gene is TRBD2 (5 bases). The CDR3 length is 10 residues. Looked up from germline, CDR1 is MDHEN and CDR2 is SYDVKM. Deletions cut 10 bases from V and 5 bases from J, with 8 bases between. This chain's CDR3 is CATRGETQYF. The CDR3 DNA reads as TGTGCCACCCGAGGGGAGACCCAGTACTTC. Variable domain in full (rest from reference TRBV28 and TRBJ2-5): DVKVTQSSRYLVKRTGEKVFLECVQDMDHENMFWYRQDPGLGLRLIYFSYDVKMKEKGDIPEGYSVSREKKERFSLILESASTNQTSMYLCATRGETQYFGPGTRLLVL.

The chain uses TRBV18 and TRBJ2-1, with no clear D. Germline assignment: CDR1 KGHSH and CDR2 LQKENI. The CDR3 consists of 15 residues. The V end was cut by 2 bases, the J end by 4 bases, with 12 bases between. The CDR3 nucleotides are TGTGCCAGCTCACCAAGAGGCTCCAGTTACAATGAGCAGTTCTTC. Protein: CASSPRGSSYNEQFF.

Only one count was recorded for this clone. The chain joins TRBV7-9 to TRBJ2-1; TRBD1 matches 12 bases. The trim removed 3 bases at V and 9 bases at J, leaving 12 bases unmatched. Per germline, CDR1 SEHNR and CDR2 FQNEAQ (reference sequence). The CDR3 sequence is 17 residues long. This CDR3 is CASSFSRFGTGGGEQFF. The DNA for the CDR3 is TGTGCCAGCAGCTTTTCCCGGTTTGGGACAGGGGGCGGTGAGCAGTTCTTC.

The rearrangement links TRBV5-4 to TRBJ1-6, with 7 bases that match TRBD1. J gave up 6 bases and V 0 bases, and 9 bases lay outside the gene matches. The CDR3 sequence is 17 residues long. CDR1 and CDR2 from the germline V gene are SGHNT and YYREEE (reference sequence). CDR3 in amino acids: CASSLARDSLGNSPLHF. CDR3 sequence (DNA): TGTGCCAGCAGCTTGGCGAGGGACAGCTTGGGTAATTCACCCCTCCACTTT.

The DNA for the CDR3 is TGTGCCAGCAGAGATATACAGGGAACCGAAGCTTTCTTT. Translation gives CASRDIQGTEAFF. This chain uses TRBV6-5 with TRBJ1-1; possibly TRBD1 for D (6 bases). There are 13 residues in the CDR3. Trimming took off 6 bases at V and 8 bases at J, with 16 bases between the two ends. From germline, CDR1 is MNHEY and CDR2 SVGAGI.

On this clone itself: Other nucleotide sequences in the sample specify the same CDR3. The chain couples TRBV5-1 to TRBJ1-1; D possibly corresponds to TRBD1 (5 bases). Deletions cut 4 bases from V and 1 base from J, with 11 bases between. The germline gives CDR1 SGHRS, CDR2 YFSETQ. The CDR3 totals 14 residues. CDR3 loop: CASSRGTGNTEAFF. Here the CDR3 DNA reads TGCGCCAGCAGCCGGGGGACGGGGAACACTGAAGCTTTCTTT.

The CDR3, as DNA: TGTGCCAGTAGTTCAAGTCATTCCAGGGGCCTGACCCAGTACTTC. Translated, it gives CASSSSHSRGLTQYF. The rearrangement links TRBV19 to TRBJ2-5, with D perhaps TRBD1 (6 bases). V was cut by 5 bases and J by 7 bases, with 20 bases left in between. CDR3 length: 15 amino acids. From germline, CDR1 is LNHDA and CDR2 SQIVND (reference sequence).

This clone turned up a few times. The CDR3 DNA follows: TGTGCCAGCTCACCATTATACAAGTTAACAGGGGGGCCAGATACGCAGTATTTT. Protein product: CASSPLYKLTGGPDTQYF. The J gene is TRBJ2-3, the V gene TRBV18, with 8 bases identical to TRBD1. The CDR3 covers 18 residues. Germline CDR1 reads KGHSH; CDR2 reads LQKENI. V shed 2 bases and J 4 bases; nucleotides not matched to a gene: 14.

J is TRBJ1-3 and V is TRBV5-1, with D possibly being TRBD1 (5 bases). Germline V gene sequence: CDR1 SGHRS, CDR2 YFSETQ. V gave up 0 bases and J gave up 0 bases, with 13 bases separating them. The CDR3 sequence is 17 residues long. The CDR3 region has the DNA TGCGCCAGCAGCTTGGTGCCGGGGGACCTCTCTGGAAACACCATATATTTT. Its protein is CASSLVPGDLSGNTIYF.

V usage is TRBV28 and J usage is TRBJ1-2; the D gene is possibly TRBD1 (6 bases). The V gene's germline CDR1 is MDHEN and CDR2 SYDVKM. CDR3 length equals 13 residues. V shed 7 bases and J shed 4 bases, with 13 bases lying between them. The CDR3 loop is CASTLLGAYGYTF. The CDR3 region has the DNA TGTGCCAGCACCCTATTGGGGGCCTATGGCTACACCTTC.

The rearrangement links TRBV4-2 to TRBJ1-2; 11 bases match TRBD1. Germline loops: CDR1 LGHNA, CDR2 YNFKEQ. There are 17 residues in the CDR3. The ends lost 0 bases at V and 4 bases at J; junction bases unmatched: 7. This CDR3 reads CASSQEIPGQGGYGYTF. In DNA, the CDR3 is TGTGCCAGCAGCCAAGAAATTCCGGGACAGGGGGGCTATGGCTACACCTTC.

The genes are TRBV24-1 and TRBJ1-1; 7 bases match TRBD1. From germline, CDR1 is KGHDR and CDR2 SFDVKD. Trimming cost V 3 bases and J 4 bases; bases outside gene matches: 1. The CDR3 covers 13 residues. CDR3 protein: CATSDDRATEAFF. In DNA form, the CDR3 reads TGTGCCACCAGTGATGACAGGGCCACTGAAGCTTTCTTT.

The chain joins TRBV5-1 to TRBJ1-6; the D gene is possibly TRBD1 (6 bases). The CDR3 spans 15 residues. Per germline, CDR1 SGHRS and CDR2 YFSETQ. Between the trimmed V and J ends, which lost 0 bases and 10 bases, there was a span of 14 bases. In DNA, the CDR3 is TGCGCCAGCAGCTTGGCGCAGGGGAGTAGATCACCCCTCCACTTT. It translates to CASSLAQGSRSPLHF.

This clone was seen only a few times. The genes are TRBV18 and TRBJ1-1; D is ambiguous. The V and J ends lost 2 bases and 1 base respectively, with 11 bases between them. The CDR3 has 15 residues. CDR1 KGHSH and CDR2 LQKENI come from the germline V gene. This CDR3 reads CASSPFRQENTEAFF. CDR3 DNA: TGTGCCAGCTCACCATTCCGGCAGGAGAACACTGAAGCTTTCTTT.

This chain links TRBV7-8 with TRBJ2-2; no clear D gene. Germline lookup yields CDR1 SGHVS and CDR2 FQNEAQ. V was clipped by 2 bases and J by 0 bases, with 13 bases between them. The CDR3 is 17 residues long. In nucleotides, the CDR3 is TGTGCCAGCAGCTTACTTCCGGAGTTGGCGAACACCGGGGAGCTGTTTTTT. It codes for CASSLLPELANTGELFF.

This clone showed up just once. The V and J genes are TRBV19 and TRBJ1-2; 7 positions agree with TRBD1. Germline CDR1 reads LNHDA; CDR2 reads SQIVND (reference sequence). The trim removed 3 bases at V and 7 bases at J, leaving 5 bases unmatched. The CDR3 contains 13 residues. The CDR3 DNA reads as TGTGCCAGTAGTATTGAGGGGGCGGCTGGCTACACCTTC. Its translation: CASSIEGAAGYTF.